This TCR beta chain comes out of a study of blood T cell repertoires in COVID-19. Looked up from germline, CDR1 is MNHNY and CDR2 is SVGAGI (reference sequence). V was pared by 6 bases and J by 8 bases, with 16 bases of the junction left unmatched. The CDR3 totals 16 residues. Using immunoSEQ multiplex PCR, the repertoire was profiled, and TCRdb retains in-frame clones only, with some absent. Of about 200,000 clones listed, roughly 79% are singletons. The study recruited people aged about 18 to 89 years across more than 20 US areas. Which cohort a participant joined came from the clinical history participants gave.

The sequenced sample was PBMCs or T cells enriched from blood (not recorded which). The chain uses TRBV6-6 and TRBJ1-2; 9 nucleotides align to TRBD1. This sequence was found in a man aged 35 to 55 who had recovered from COVID-19. The CDR3 bases are TGTGCCAGCAGCGACATCGCGGGACAGGGCCTTAGGGGCTACACCTTC. Protein sequence: CASSDIAGQGLRGYTF.